Below are 11 T cell receptor beta chains sequenced from a single sample in a study of blood T cell repertoires in COVID-19. Clones were sequenced by immunoSEQ multiplex PCR, and TCRdb holds only the in-frame ones, with some missing. The sample holds some 110,000 clones; roughly 79% are singletons and the top ten take approximately 10%. The sample taken for sequencing was peripheral blood. These receptors all come from a woman aged 70-85 years with acute or convalescent COVID-19.

The genes are TRBV7-2 and TRBJ2-7; 9 bases fit TRBD1. Germline loops: CDR1 SGHTA, CDR2 FQGNSA. The CDR3 loop spans 16 amino acids. The V gene end was trimmed by 6 bases and the J gene end by 2 bases; junction bases not matched to a gene: 11. CDR3 in amino acids: CASSPQAGTGTYEQYF. The CDR3 DNA follows: TGTGCCAGCAGTCCGCAGGCGGGGACAGGGACCTACGAGCAGTACTTC.

The V and J genes are TRBV10-3 and TRBJ2-2; 7 nucleotides match TRBD1. CDR1 and CDR2 from the germline V gene are ENHRY and SYGVKD. This CDR3 region has 17 residues. V lost 0 bases, J lost 0 bases, and 4 bases stayed unmatched. The CDR3 DNA reads as TGTGCCATCAGTGAGTCCTTACAGGGGCCGAACACCGGGGAGCTGTTTTTT. Residues: CAISESLQGPNTGELFF.

V usage is TRBV19 and J usage is TRBJ2-6; TRBD1 is a possible D gene (6 bases). The CDR3 sequence is 19 residues long. Looked up from germline, CDR1 is LNHDA and CDR2 is SQIVND (reference sequence). Trimming cost V 1 base and J 0 bases, with 16 bases left between them. CDR3 region: CASSIARTASGSGANVLTF. The CDR3 bases are TGTGCCAGTAGTATAGCCCGGACAGCGAGCGGCTCTGGGGCCAACGTCCTGACTTTC.

The rearrangement uses TRBV3-1 (or the pseudogene TRBV3-2) and TRBJ2-3; no reliable D call. Germline lookup yields CDR1 LGHDT and CDR2 YNNKEL (reference sequence). There are 13 residues in the CDR3. V gave up 0 bases and J gave up 10 bases, with 11 bases separating them. CDR3 DNA: TGTGCCAGCAGCCAAGATGCGGATAGAGCGCAGTATTTT. Amino acids: CASSQDADRAQYF.

The V gene is TRBV6-5, the J gene TRBJ2-1; TRBD2 agrees at 14 bases. Germline V gene sequence: CDR1 MNHEY, CDR2 SVGAGI. Germline trimming cut 6 bases from V and 7 bases from J; bases unmatched to any gene: 5. The CDR3 runs to 15 residues. This chain's CDR3 is CASSRRLAGGNEQFF. CDR3 nucleotide sequence: TGTGCCAGCAGCCGACGACTAGCGGGGGGGAATGAGCAGTTCTTC.

The chain recombines TRBV6-6 with TRBJ2-7; 8 bases map to TRBD1. V was pared by 0 bases and J by 4 bases, with 5 bases of the junction left unmatched. This CDR3 is 15 amino acids long. Germline CDR1 and CDR2: MNHNY and SVGAGI (reference sequence). CDR3 residues: CASSYSARGPYEQYF. The CDR3 nucleotides read TGTGCCAGCAGTTACTCCGCCAGGGGGCCATACGAGCAGTACTTC.

The chain combines TRBV5-6 with TRBJ2-5, with a tentative D call TRBD2 (6 bases). CDR3 length equals 14 residues. The V end lost 4 bases, the J end lost 4 bases, and 14 bases lay between the germline ends. Germline assignment: CDR1 SGHDT and CDR2 YYEEEE. CDR3 in DNA: TGTGCCAGCAGCACGGGGGTCATTGGAGAGACCCAGTACTTC. Protein sequence: CASSTGVIGETQYF.

The table lists this clone with a few counts. The rearrangement joins TRBV6-6 to TRBJ1-5; 8 bases match TRBD1. V was clipped by 6 bases and J by 1 base; unmatched bases: 5. This CDR3 is built from 15 residues. CDR1 MNHNY and CDR2 SVGAGI come from the germline V gene (reference sequence). In nucleotides, the CDR3 is TGTGCCAGCAGACGACAGGGGAACAGCAATCAGCCCCAGCATTTT. Its protein product is CASRRQGNSNQPQHF.

The rearrangement joins TRBV3-1 (or the pseudogene TRBV3-2) to TRBJ2-3; D is possibly TRBD2 (6 bases). The CDR3 spans 14 residues. Trimming took off 0 bases at V and 14 bases at J, with 18 bases between the two ends. Germline lookup yields CDR1 LGHDT and CDR2 YNNKEL (reference sequence). CDR3 DNA sequence: TGTGCCAGCAGCCAAGATAATGTGGCGGGATCCTCGTATTTT. The encoded protein is CASSQDNVAGSSYF.

This chain connects TRBV9 to TRBJ2-3; D is possibly TRBD2 (5 bases). Germline loops: CDR1 SGDLS, CDR2 YYNGEE. The length of the CDR3 is 16 residues. V shed 4 bases and J shed 1 base, with 16 bases lying between them. The CDR3 region is CASSYASLRGTDTQYF. The CDR3 bases are TGTGCCAGCAGCTATGCTAGCCTCCGTGGCACAGATACGCAGTATTTT. Full variable domain (missing parts from reference TRBV9 and TRBJ2-3): DSGVTQTPKHLITATGQRVTLRCSPRSGDLSVYWYQQSLDQGLQFLIQYYNGEERAKGNILERFSAQQFPDLHSELNLSSLELGDSALYFCASSYASLRGTDTQYFGPGTRLTVL.

The genes are TRBV5-4 and TRBJ2-5; 8 bases fit TRBD1. V dropped 2 bases and J dropped 2; count of bases not matched to a gene: 2. CDR3 size: 14 residues. Germline V lookup: CDR1 SGHNT, CDR2 YYREEE (reference sequence). Here the CDR3 reads CASSLGQGQETQYF. CDR3 nucleotides: TGTGCCAGCAGCTTAGGACAGGGACAAGAGACCCAGTACTTC.